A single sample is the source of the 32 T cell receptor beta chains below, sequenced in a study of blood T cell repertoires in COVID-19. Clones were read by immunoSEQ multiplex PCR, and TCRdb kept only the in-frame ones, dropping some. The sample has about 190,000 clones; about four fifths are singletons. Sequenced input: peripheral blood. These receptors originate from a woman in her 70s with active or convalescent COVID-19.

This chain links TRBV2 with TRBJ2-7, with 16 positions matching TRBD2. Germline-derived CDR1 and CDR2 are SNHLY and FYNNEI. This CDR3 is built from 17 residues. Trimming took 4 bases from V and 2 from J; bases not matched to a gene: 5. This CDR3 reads CASSGGTSGRVPYEQYF. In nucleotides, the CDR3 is TGTGCCAGCAGTGGCGGGACTAGCGGGAGGGTGCCCTACGAGCAGTACTTC.

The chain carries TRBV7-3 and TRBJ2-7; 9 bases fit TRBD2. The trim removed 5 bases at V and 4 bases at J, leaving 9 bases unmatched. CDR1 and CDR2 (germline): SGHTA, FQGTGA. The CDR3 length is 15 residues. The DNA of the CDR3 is TGTGCCAGCAGCCGTTATAGCGGGAGTGGATACGAGCAGTACTTC. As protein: CASSRYSGSGYEQYF.

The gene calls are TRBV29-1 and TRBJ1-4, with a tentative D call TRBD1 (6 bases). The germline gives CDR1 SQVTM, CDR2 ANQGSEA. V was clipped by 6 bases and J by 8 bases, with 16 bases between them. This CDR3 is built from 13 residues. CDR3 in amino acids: CSVGHPSREKLFF. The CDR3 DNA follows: TGCAGCGTGGGACATCCATCGCGGGAAAAACTGTTTTTT.

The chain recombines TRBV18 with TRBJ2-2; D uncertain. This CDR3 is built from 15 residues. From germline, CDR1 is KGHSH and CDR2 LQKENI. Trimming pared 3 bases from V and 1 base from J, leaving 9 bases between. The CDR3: CASSPLGRNTGELFF. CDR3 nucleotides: TGTGCCAGCTCACCCCTAGGAAGGAACACCGGGGAGCTGTTTTTT.

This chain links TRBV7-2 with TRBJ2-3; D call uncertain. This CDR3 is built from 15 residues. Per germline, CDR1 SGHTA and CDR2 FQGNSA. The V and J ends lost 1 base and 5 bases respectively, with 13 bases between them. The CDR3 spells CASSLVKTLEDTQYF. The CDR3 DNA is TGTGCCAGCAGCTTAGTGAAGACTCTAGAAGATACGCAGTATTTT.

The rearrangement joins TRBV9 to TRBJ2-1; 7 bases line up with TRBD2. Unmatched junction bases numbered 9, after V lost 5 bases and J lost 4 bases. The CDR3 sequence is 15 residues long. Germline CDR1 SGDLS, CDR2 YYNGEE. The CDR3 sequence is CASSSSGAYYNEQFF. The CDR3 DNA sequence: TGTGCCAGCAGTTCTAGCGGAGCTTATTACAATGAGCAGTTCTTC.

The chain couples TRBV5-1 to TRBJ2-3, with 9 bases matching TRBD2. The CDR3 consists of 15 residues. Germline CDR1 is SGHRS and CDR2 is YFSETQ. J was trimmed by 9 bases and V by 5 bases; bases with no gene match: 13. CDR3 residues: CASRSGLASTLTQYF. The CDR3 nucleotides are TGCGCCAGCAGATCCGGACTAGCGAGCACCCTCACGCAGTATTTT.

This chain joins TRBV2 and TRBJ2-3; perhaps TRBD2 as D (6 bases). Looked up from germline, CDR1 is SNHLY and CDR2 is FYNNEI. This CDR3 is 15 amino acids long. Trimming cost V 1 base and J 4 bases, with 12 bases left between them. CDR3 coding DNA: TGTGCCAGCAGTGAAGTCGAGTGGGGGGCAGATACGCAGTATTTT. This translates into CASSEVEWGADTQYF.

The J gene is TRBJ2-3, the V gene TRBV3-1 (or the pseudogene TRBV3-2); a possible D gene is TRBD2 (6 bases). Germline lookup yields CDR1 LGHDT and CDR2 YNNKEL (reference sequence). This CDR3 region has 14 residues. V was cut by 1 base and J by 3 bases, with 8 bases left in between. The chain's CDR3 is CASSQAGVTDTQYF. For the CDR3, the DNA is TGTGCCAGCAGCCAAGCGGGAGTTACAGATACGCAGTATTTT.

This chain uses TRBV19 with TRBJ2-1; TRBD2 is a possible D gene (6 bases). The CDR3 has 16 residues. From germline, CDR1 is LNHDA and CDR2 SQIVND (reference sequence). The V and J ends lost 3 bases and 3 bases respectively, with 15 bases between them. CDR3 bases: TGTGCCAGTAGTATTTTAGCGGAAGACTACTACAATGAGCAGTTCTTC. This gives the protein CASSILAEDYYNEQFF.

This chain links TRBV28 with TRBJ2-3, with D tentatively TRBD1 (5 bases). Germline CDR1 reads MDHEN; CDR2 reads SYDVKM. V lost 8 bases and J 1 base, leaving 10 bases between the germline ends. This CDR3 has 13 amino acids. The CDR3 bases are TGTGCCAGCCAGAAAGGGGGCACAGATACGCAGTATTTT. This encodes CASQKGGTDTQYF.

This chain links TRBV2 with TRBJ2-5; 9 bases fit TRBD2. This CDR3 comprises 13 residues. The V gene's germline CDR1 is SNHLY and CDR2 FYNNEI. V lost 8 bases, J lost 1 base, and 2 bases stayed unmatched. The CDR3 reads CASGSGSQETQYF. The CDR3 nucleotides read TGTGCCAGCGGTAGCGGGAGCCAAGAGACCCAGTACTTC.

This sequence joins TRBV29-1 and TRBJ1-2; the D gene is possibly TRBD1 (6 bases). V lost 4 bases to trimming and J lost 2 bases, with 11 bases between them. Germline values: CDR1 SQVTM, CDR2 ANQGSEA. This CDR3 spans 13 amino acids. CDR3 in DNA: TGCAGCGTTGGAGAGGGGGGAAACTATGGCTACACCTTC. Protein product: CSVGEGGNYGYTF. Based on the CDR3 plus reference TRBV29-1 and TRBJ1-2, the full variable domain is SAVISQKPSRDICQRGTSLTIQCQVDSQVTMMFWYRQQPGQSLTLIATANQGSEATYESGFVIDKFPISRPNLTFSTLTVSNMSPEDSSIYLCSVGEGGNYGYTFGSGTRLTVV.

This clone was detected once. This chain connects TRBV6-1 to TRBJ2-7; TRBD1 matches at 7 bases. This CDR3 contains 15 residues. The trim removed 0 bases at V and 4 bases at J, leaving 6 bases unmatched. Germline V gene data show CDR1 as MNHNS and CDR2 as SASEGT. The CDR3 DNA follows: TGTGCCAGCAGTGAAGCCACAGGGGCTCGGTACGAGCAGTACTTC. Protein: CASSEATGARYEQYF.

CDR3 DNA sequence: TGTGCCAGCAGCCTCGGAGGGGAGAGGAATCAGCCCCAGCATTTT. Its translation is CASSLGGERNQPQHF. The chain recombines TRBV28 with TRBJ1-5, with a weak D call TRBD1 (5 bases). The length of the CDR3 is 15 residues. Germline CDR1 is MDHEN and CDR2 is SYDVKM. V lost 6 bases to trimming and J lost 4 bases, with 16 bases between them.

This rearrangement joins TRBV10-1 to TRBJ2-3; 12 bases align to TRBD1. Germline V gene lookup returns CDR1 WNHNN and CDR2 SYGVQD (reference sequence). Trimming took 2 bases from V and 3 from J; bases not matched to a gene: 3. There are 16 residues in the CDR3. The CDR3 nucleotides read TGCGCCAGCAGTGAGGGGGGACAGGGGGCAACAGATACGCAGTATTTT. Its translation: CASSEGGQGATDTQYF.

The chain's CDR3 is CASSLFAEDYGYTF. The CDR3 DNA follows: TGTGCCAGCAGTTTATTTGCAGAAGACTATGGCTACACCTTC. The chain has TRBV27 and TRBJ1-2; D is unclear. V gave up 1 base and J gave up 3 bases, with 9 bases separating them. Germline CDR1 is MNHEY and CDR2 is SMNVEV (reference sequence). The length of the CDR3 is 14 residues.

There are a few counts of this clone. CDR3 sequence (DNA): TGTGCCACGCAGGACAGGGTGGGTACTGAAGCTTTCTTT. Translated, it gives CATQDRVGTEAFF. This sequence joins TRBV2 and TRBJ1-1; 8 bases match TRBD1. Germline V gives CDR1 SNHLY, CDR2 FYNNEI. CDR3 size: 13 residues. With 10 bases clipped from V and 5 bases from J, the junction kept 9 bases outside the gene matches.

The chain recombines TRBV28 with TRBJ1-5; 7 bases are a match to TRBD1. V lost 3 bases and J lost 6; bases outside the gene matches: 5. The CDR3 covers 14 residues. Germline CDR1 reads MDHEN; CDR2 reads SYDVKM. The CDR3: CASSFGGGVQPQHF. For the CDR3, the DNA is TGTGCCAGCAGTTTCGGAGGGGGCGTTCAGCCCCAGCATTTT. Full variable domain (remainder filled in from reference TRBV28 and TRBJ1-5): DVKVTQSSRYLVKRTGEKVFLECVQDMDHENMFWYRQDPGLGLRLIYFSYDVKMKEKGDIPEGYSVSREKKERFSLILESASTNQTSMYLCASSFGGGVQPQHFGDGTRLSIL.

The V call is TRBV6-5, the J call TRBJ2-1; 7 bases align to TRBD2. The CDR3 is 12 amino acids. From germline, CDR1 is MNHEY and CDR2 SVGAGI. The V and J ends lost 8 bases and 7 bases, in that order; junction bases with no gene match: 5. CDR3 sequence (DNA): TGTGCCAGCGAAAGCGGGAAGAATGAGCAGTTCTTC. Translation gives CASESGKNEQFF.

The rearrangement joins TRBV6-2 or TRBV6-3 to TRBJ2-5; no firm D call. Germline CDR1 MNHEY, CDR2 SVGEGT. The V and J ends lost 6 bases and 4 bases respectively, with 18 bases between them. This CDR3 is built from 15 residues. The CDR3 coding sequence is TGTGCCAGCAGCCTTTTTTCCGAGAATGGAGAGACCCAGTACTTC. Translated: CASSLFSENGETQYF.

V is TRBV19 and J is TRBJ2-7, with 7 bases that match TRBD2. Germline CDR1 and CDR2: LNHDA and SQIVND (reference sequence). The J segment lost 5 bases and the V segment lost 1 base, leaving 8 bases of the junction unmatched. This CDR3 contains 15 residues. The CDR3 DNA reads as TGTGCCAGTAGTATAGGCGGGAGAGGGTCTGACGAGCAGTACTTC. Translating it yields CASSIGGRGSDEQYF. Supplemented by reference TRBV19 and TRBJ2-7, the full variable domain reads DGGITQSPKYLFRKEGQNVTLSCEQNLNHDAMYWYRQDPGQGLRLIYYSQIVNDFQKGDIAEGYSVSREKKESFPLTVTSAQKNPTAFYLCASSIGGRGSDEQYFGPGTRLTVT.

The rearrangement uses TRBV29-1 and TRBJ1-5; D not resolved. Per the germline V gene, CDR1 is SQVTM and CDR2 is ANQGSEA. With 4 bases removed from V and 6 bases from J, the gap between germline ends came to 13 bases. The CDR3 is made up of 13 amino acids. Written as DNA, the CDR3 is TGCAGCGTTGGTCCCGGAGTTGGTCAGCCCCAGCATTTT. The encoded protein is CSVGPGVGQPQHF.

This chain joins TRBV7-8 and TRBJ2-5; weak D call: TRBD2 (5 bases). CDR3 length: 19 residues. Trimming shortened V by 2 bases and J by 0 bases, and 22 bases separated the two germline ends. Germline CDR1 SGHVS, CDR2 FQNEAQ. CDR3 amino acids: CASSLRPSIGAANQETQYF. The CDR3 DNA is TGTGCCAGCAGCTTACGGCCCTCGATTGGAGCGGCCAACCAAGAGACCCAGTACTTC.

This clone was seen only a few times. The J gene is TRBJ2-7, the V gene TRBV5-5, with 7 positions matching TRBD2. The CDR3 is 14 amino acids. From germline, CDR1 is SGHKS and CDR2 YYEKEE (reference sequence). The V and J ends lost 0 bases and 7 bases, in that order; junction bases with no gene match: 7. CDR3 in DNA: TGTGCCAGCAGCTTGGAAGCGGGAACGGGGGAGCAGTACTTC. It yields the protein CASSLEAGTGEQYF.

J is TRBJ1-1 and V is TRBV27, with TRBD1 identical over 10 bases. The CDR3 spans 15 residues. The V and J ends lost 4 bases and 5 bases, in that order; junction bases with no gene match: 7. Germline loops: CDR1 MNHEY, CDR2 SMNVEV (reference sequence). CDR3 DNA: TGTGCCAGCAGTTCCCCCGGGACAGGGGTTACTGAAGCTTTCTTT. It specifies CASSSPGTGVTEAFF.

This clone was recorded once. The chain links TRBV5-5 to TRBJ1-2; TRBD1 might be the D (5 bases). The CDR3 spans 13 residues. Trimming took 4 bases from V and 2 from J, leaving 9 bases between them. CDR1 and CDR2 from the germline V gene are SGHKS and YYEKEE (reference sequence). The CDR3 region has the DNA TGTGCCAGCAGCAAAGACAGAAACTATGGCTACACCTTC. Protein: CASSKDRNYGYTF.

CDR3 amino acids: CASSLYPGGDTQYF. CDR3 coding DNA: TGTGCCAGCAGTTTATATCCCGGCGGAGATACGCAGTATTTT. The chain carries TRBV27 and TRBJ2-3; no clear D gene. Trimming took 1 base from V and 5 from J, leaving 10 bases between them. This CDR3 has 14 residues. CDR1 and CDR2 from the germline V gene are MNHEY and SMNVEV (reference sequence).

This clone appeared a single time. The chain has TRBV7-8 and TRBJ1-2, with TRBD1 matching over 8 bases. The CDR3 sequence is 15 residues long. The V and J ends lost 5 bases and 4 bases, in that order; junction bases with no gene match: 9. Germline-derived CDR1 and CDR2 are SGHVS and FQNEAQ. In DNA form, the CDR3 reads TGTGCCAGCAGCCAAGACAGGGGTGATGGCTATGGCTACACCTTC. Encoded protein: CASSQDRGDGYGYTF.

The CDR3 nucleotides are TGTGCCAGCTCACCGGCCGACGAGCAGTACTTC. It specifies CASSPADEQYF. V usage is TRBV18 and J usage is TRBJ2-7; D is unresolved. Germline CDR1 is KGHSH and CDR2 is LQKENI. The CDR3 covers 11 residues. Trimming cost V 3 bases and J 5 bases, with 5 bases left between them.

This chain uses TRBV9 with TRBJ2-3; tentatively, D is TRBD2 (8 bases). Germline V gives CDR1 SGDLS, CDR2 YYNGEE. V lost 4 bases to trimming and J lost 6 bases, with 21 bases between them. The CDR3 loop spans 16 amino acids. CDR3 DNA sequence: TGTGCCAGCAGCCAGGGGGGTAGCGGGGTTCTCGATACGCAGTATTTT. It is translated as CASSQGGSGVLDTQYF.

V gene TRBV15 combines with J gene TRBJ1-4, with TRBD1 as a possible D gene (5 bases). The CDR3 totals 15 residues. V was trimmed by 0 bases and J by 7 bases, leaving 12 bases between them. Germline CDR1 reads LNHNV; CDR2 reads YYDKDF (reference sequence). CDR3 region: CATSRDAQGGEKLFF. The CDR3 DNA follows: TGTGCCACCAGCAGAGATGCGCAGGGCGGTGAAAAACTGTTTTTT.